The present T cell receptor beta chain was sequenced within a study of T cell responses to AZD1222 COVID-19 vaccine. In the case of this clone: The antigen remains undetermined.

Using immunoSEQ multiplex PCR, the repertoire was profiled, and TCRdb retains in-frame clones only, with some absent. This repertoire shows about 150,000 clones, 80% to 95% found once; its top ten account for approximately 3.8%. Study-level points and caveats: The breadth and depth of Spike-specific TCRs increased once two AZD1222 doses had been given. CD4 TCRs covered the whole spike, strongest at regions 160-218 and 743-854. Just 5 to 7 people given AZD1222 tested seropositive at baseline. Donors in the cohort were predominantly white British and more often female, and clonal diversity was possibly underestimated.

Trimming cost V 8 bases and J 3 bases, with 14 bases left between them. CDR1 is MNHEY and CDR2 is SVGAGI in the germline V gene. The CDR3 totals 15 residues. The sample consisted of peripheral blood, taken 28 days after the second AZD1222 dose. The clonotype originates from an adult who received the AZD1222 COVID-19 vaccine. This chain uses TRBV6-5 with TRBJ1-6, with D uncertain. The chain's CDR3 is CASLLGRSYNSPLHF. In nucleotides, the CDR3 is TGTGCCAGCCTGCTCGGGCGGAGCTATAATTCACCCCTCCACTTT.